Listed here are 14 T cell receptor beta chains from one sample, sequenced in a study of blood T cell repertoires in COVID-19. Assay: immunoSEQ multiplex PCR; the TCRdb copy retains only in-frame clones and omits some. The sample lists 190,000 or so clones; around 87% were seen once. Sequenced: PBMCs or T cells enriched from blood (not recorded which). The receptors come from a woman aged 30 to 39 who had recovered from COVID-19.

This clone was counted only a few times. The chain carries TRBV29-1 and TRBJ2-7; 11 bases are shared with TRBD2. CDR1 SQVTM and CDR2 ANQGSEA come from the germline V gene. The length of the CDR3 is 12 residues. Trimming removed 8 bases from V and 4 bases from J; junction bases left unmatched: 4. CDR3 sequence: CSIRLAGYEQYF. CDR3 DNA sequence: TGCAGCATCCGACTAGCGGGGTACGAGCAGTACTTC.

This rearrangement joins TRBV6-5 to TRBJ1-4; D is ambiguous. Germline V lookup: CDR1 MNHEY, CDR2 SVGAGI. CDR3 size: 15 residues. V dropped 7 bases and J dropped 8 bases, with 20 bases sitting between them. The CDR3 region is CASTLRGGSGEKLFF. The CDR3 DNA follows: TGTGCCAGCACTTTACGGGGTGGGAGTGGGGAAAAACTGTTTTTT.

The chain combines TRBV7-2 with TRBJ2-5; 13 positions match TRBD2. Trimming took 5 bases from V and 4 from J; bases not matched to a gene: 4. The CDR3 sequence is 15 residues long. Germline CDR1 is SGHTA and CDR2 is FQGNSA. The DNA for the CDR3 is TGTGCCAGCAGCACACTAGCGGGGGGGAGAGAGACCCAGTACTTC. Translated: CASSTLAGGRETQYF.

The genes are TRBV27 and TRBJ1-6; possible D gene TRBD1, 5 bases. The V gene's germline CDR1 is MNHEY and CDR2 SMNVEV (reference sequence). CDR3 length equals 13 residues. Trimming cost V 2 bases and J 10 bases, with 9 bases left between them. CDR3 sequence reads: CASSLGGGSPLHF. The CDR3 DNA reads as TGTGCCAGCAGTTTAGGGGGGGGATCACCCCTCCACTTT.

A single count supports this clone. The chain is built from TRBV5-6 and TRBJ1-1; TRBD1 aligns across 8 bases. In germline, CDR1 is SGHDT, CDR2 YYEEEE. V shed 4 bases and J 3 bases; nucleotides not matched to a gene: 5. CDR3 length: 14 amino acids. CDR3 amino acids: CASSVDRAYTEAFF. DNA for the CDR3: TGTGCCAGCAGCGTGGACAGGGCATACACTGAAGCTTTCTTT.

The chain employs TRBV12-3 or TRBV12-4 and TRBJ2-5, with no clear D. This CDR3 is built from 12 residues. V was clipped by 1 base and J by 5 bases, with 5 bases between them. Here the CDR3 reads CASSLERETQYF. The DNA for the CDR3 is TGTGCCAGCAGTTTAGAGCGCGAGACCCAGTACTTC.

This chain joins TRBV4-1 and TRBJ2-3; TRBD2 aligns across 10 bases. CDR1 is MGHRA, CDR2 YSYEKL, per germline. The CDR3 loop spans 15 amino acids. J was trimmed by 2 bases and V by 5 bases; bases with no gene match: 4. The CDR3 sequence is CASSISGGFTDTQYF. For the CDR3, the DNA is TGCGCCAGCAGCATTAGCGGGGGGTTCACAGATACGCAGTATTTT.

This clone was seen a handful of times. The gene calls are TRBV12-3 or TRBV12-4 and TRBJ1-5; D ambiguous. This CDR3 region has 13 residues. Trimming removed 5 bases from V and 5 bases from J, with 10 bases in between. This chain's CDR3 is CASSLMRDQPQHF. CDR3 bases: TGTGCCAGCAGTCTCATGAGGGATCAGCCCCAGCATTTT.

This rearrangement joins TRBV7-9 to TRBJ2-5; D remains ambiguous. The germline gives CDR1 SEHNR, CDR2 FQNEAQ (reference sequence). Trimming took off 1 base at V and 5 bases at J, with 11 bases between the two ends. The CDR3 spans 14 residues. The CDR3 loop reads CASSLGPLEETQYF. The DNA of the CDR3 is TGTGCCAGCAGCTTAGGTCCTCTGGAGGAGACCCAGTACTTC.

The rearrangement links TRBV4-2 to TRBJ1-1; 7 bases map to TRBD1. The CDR3 is 12 amino acids. V lost 4 bases, J lost 6 bases, and 2 bases stayed unmatched. In germline, CDR1 is LGHNA, CDR2 YNFKEQ. Here the CDR3 reads CASSLTGAEAFF. The CDR3 DNA reads TGTGCCAGCAGCCTCACAGGGGCTGAAGCTTTCTTT.

The chain recombines TRBV2 with TRBJ2-1; TRBD2 matches at 9 bases. Germline trimming cut 0 bases from V and 0 bases from J; bases unmatched to any gene: 3. The CDR3 length is 17 residues. Germline V gives CDR1 SNHLY, CDR2 FYNNEI. The chain's CDR3 is CASSEALAGSSYNEQFF. CDR3 DNA sequence: TGTGCCAGCAGTGAAGCCCTAGCGGGGAGCTCCTACAATGAGCAGTTCTTC.

CDR3 protein: CASSLSGLLNTEAFF. The CDR3 nucleotides read TGTGCCAGCAGCTTAAGCGGTTTGTTGAACACTGAAGCTTTCTTT. This chain uses TRBV11-1 with TRBJ1-1, with D unresolved. Trimming took 2 bases from V and 0 from J, leaving 10 bases between them. Germline CDR1 and CDR2: SGHAT and FQDESV (reference sequence). CDR3 length: 15 amino acids.

V usage is TRBV14 and J usage is TRBJ1-6, with 8 bases identical to TRBD1. The V gene end was trimmed by 3 bases and the J gene end by 10 bases; junction bases not matched to a gene: 5. Germline CDR1 reads SGHDN; CDR2 reads FVKESK. This CDR3 contains 14 residues. CDR3 DNA: TGTGCCAGCAGCCACGGACAGGGAACATCACCCCTCCACTTT. It translates to CASSHGQGTSPLHF.

The gene calls are TRBV10-3 and TRBJ2-2; 8 bases are shared with TRBD2. CDR3 length: 18 amino acids. The V gene end was trimmed by 2 bases and the J gene end by 3 bases; junction bases not matched to a gene: 11. Per the germline V gene, CDR1 is ENHRY and CDR2 is SYGVKD. The DNA of the CDR3 is TGTGCCATCAGTGAGGTCCTGCGGCTAGCGGGCTACACCGGGGAGCTGTTTTTT. Encoded protein: CAISEVLRLAGYTGELFF.